These 10 T cell receptor beta chains originate from one sample sequenced in a study of CD8+ T cells in alopecia areata (dated by TCRdb to about 2018). The time point tag for this specimen amounts to: roughly 26 weeks on oral tofacitinib. Per the publication, the treatment or condition label means: oral pan-JAK inhibitor, 5-10 mg twice daily. Receptor libraries were prepared by the immunoSEQ multiplex PCR assay. For TCR sequencing, RNA was extracted from every sample and reverse transcribed into cDNA to serve as template. TCRdb obtained this table from immuneACCESS and retained in-frame rearrangements with V and J assigned. These tables miss some clones; where compared with another copy, unresolved V genes account for less than half of the shortfall, and the remainder is unexplained. This sample lists approximately 200,000 clones; 58% were detected once. Together, the top ten hold roughly 5.8% of the sample.

The material was CD4+ T cells sorted from blood, obtained at week 24, from a patient treated with tofacitinib. These receptors were collected from a human donor with alopecia areata.

Only a few counts were recorded for this clone. J is TRBJ1-4 and V is TRBV21-1. TRBV21-1 is a listed pseudogene. This CDR3 spans 18 amino acids. CDR3 sequence reads: CASSKDPGRDSTNEKLFF. The DNA for the CDR3 is TGTGCCAGCAGCAAAGATCCAGGACGGGATTCAACTAATGAAAAACTGTTTTTT.

This chain joins TRBV7-2 and TRBJ2-3; 9 nucleotides line up with TRBD1. V dropped 5 bases and J dropped 2; count of bases not matched to a gene: 2. The CDR3 has 14 amino acids. Germline V gene lookup returns CDR1 SGHTA and CDR2 FQGNSA. The CDR3 region has the DNA TGTGCCAGCAGCCGGACAGGGGCCACAGATACGCAGTATTTT. This codes for CASSRTGATDTQYF.

This chain links TRBV6-5 with TRBJ2-5; 8 nucleotides match TRBD1. In germline, CDR1 is MNHEY, CDR2 SVGAGI. This CDR3 is built from 15 residues. The V segment lost 6 bases and the J segment 4 bases; nucleotides outside the gene matches: 10. The CDR3 sequence: CASRRGTGLRETQYF. The DNA of the CDR3 is TGTGCCAGCAGGAGAGGGACAGGCCTAAGAGAGACCCAGTACTTC.

The chain carries TRBV7-7 and TRBJ2-1; D may be TRBD2 (5 bases). V dropped 2 bases and J dropped 0 bases, with 11 bases sitting between them. Germline CDR1 is SSHAT and CDR2 is FNYEAQ (reference sequence). This CDR3 comprises 16 residues. The CDR3 coding sequence is TGTGCCAGCAGCTTAAGGGCGGGTAGCTCCTACAATGAGCAGTTCTTC. This codes for CASSLRAGSSYNEQFF. The whole variable domain, remainder taken from reference TRBV7-7 and TRBJ2-1, is GAGVSQSPRYKVTKRGQDVTLRCDPISSHATLYWYQQALGQGPEFLTYFNYEAQPDKSGLPSDRFSAERPEGSISTLTIQRTEQRDSAMYRCASSLRAGSSYNEQFFGPGTRLTVL.

The chain uses TRBV29-1 and TRBJ2-1; D perhaps matches TRBD2 (6 bases). Germline CDR1 and CDR2: SQVTM and ANQGSEA. This CDR3 has 15 residues. Deletions cut 8 bases from V and 9 bases from J, with 26 bases between. The CDR3 nucleotides read TGCAGCAGCCCTAGTGGGGGGAACGCAGCGGGTGAGCAGTTCTTC. Translating it yields CSSPSGGNAAGEQFF.

This sequence joins TRBV30 and TRBJ2-5; TRBD1 agrees at 8 bases. The CDR3 totals 16 residues. Germline V gives CDR1 GTSNPN, CDR2 SVGIG (reference sequence). Trimming at V came to 3 bases and at J to 2 bases, leaving 11 bases not matched to a gene. The CDR3 sequence: CAWSPNRGWYQETQYF. As DNA, the CDR3 is TGTGCCTGGAGCCCTAACAGGGGGTGGTATCAAGAGACCCAGTACTTC.

Points on this clone: This same CDR3 is encoded by further DNA sequences in the sample. The chain joins TRBV9 to TRBJ1-1; D might be TRBD1 (5 bases). The CDR3 is made up of 14 amino acids. Germline V gives CDR1 SGDLS, CDR2 YYNGEE. Trimming stripped 4 bases from V and 1 base from J, with 11 bases between. The CDR3 sequence is CASSPRGANTEAFF. In DNA, the CDR3 is TGTGCCAGCAGCCCCCGCGGGGCGAACACTGAAGCTTTCTTT. Variable domain in full (rest from reference TRBV9 and TRBJ1-1): DSGVTQTPKHLITATGQRVTLRCSPRSGDLSVYWYQQSLDQGLQFLIQYYNGEERAKGNILERFSAQQFPDLHSELNLSSLELGDSALYFCASSPRGANTEAFFGQGTRLTVV.

The V gene is TRBV19, the J gene TRBJ1-5; D might be TRBD1 (5 bases). V lost 3 bases to trimming and J lost 3 bases, with 18 bases between them. The CDR3 sequence is 17 residues long. Per the germline V gene, CDR1 is LNHDA and CDR2 is SQIVND (reference sequence). CDR3 bases: TGTGCCAGTAGTATTACCCCGCTTGGGACTTCCAATCAGCCCCAGCATTTT. Translating it yields CASSITPLGTSNQPQHF.

CDR3 sequence reads: CSVEDPVPGEHGELFF. CDR3 nucleotides: TGCAGCGTTGAAGATCCGGTACCGGGGGAGCACGGGGAGCTGTTTTTT. The J gene is TRBJ2-2, the V gene TRBV29-1; TRBD2 is a possible D gene (6 bases). This CDR3 region has 16 residues. V was shortened by 0 bases and J by 7 bases, with 18 bases between the two germline ends. CDR1 is SQVTM, CDR2 ANQGSEA, per germline.

The sample holds a few counts of this clone. The V call is TRBV7-9, the J call TRBJ1-4; maybe TRBD1 (5 bases). The CDR3 covers 13 residues. CDR1 SEHNR and CDR2 FQNEAQ come from the germline V gene (reference sequence). V lost 8 bases and J 8 bases, leaving 15 bases between the germline ends. The CDR3 sequence is CASGRDVGEKLFF. The CDR3 region has the DNA TGTGCCAGCGGCCGGGACGTTGGAGAAAAACTGTTTTTT.